This T cell receptor (beta chain) appears in the sequencing data of a study of Ad26.COV2.S vaccination and SARS-CoV-2 variants. Study-wide context: Once, or twice with 56 days between doses, Ad26.COV2.S was given intramuscularly.

Details on this clone: Its antigen is not identified.

Treatment indicated: 15 to 20 received Ad26.COV2.S at low or high dose, single or two shots; about 5 received placebo; per-sample allocation not given. Specimens were obtained on day 63 following the first vaccine or placebo injection. Built on an Ad26 vector, the vaccine expressed Wuhan-strain SARS-CoV-2 spike. Method: immunoSEQ multiplex PCR; TCRdb's copy keeps in-frame clones and lacks some. The data hold around 250,000 clones, with 87% observed a single time. Germline V gene lookup returns CDR1 SGDLS and CDR2 YYNGEE. Trimming stripped 3 bases from V and 6 bases from J, with 9 bases between. The CDR3 runs to 12 residues. Findings of the study overall: Substantial breadth was reported for post-vaccination spike-specific CD8+ and CD4+ T cells.

The TCR was taken from a person between 18 and 65 years old who received the Ad26.COV2.S COVID-19 vaccine or a placebo. The chain employs TRBV9 and TRBJ1-2; maybe TRBD1 (6 bases). This specimen consisted of peripheral blood, obtained in a trial of Ad26.COV2.S vaccine versus placebo. The CDR3 region is CASSAHRDGYTF. Here the CDR3 DNA reads TGTGCCAGCAGCGCCCACAGGGATGGCTACACCTTC.